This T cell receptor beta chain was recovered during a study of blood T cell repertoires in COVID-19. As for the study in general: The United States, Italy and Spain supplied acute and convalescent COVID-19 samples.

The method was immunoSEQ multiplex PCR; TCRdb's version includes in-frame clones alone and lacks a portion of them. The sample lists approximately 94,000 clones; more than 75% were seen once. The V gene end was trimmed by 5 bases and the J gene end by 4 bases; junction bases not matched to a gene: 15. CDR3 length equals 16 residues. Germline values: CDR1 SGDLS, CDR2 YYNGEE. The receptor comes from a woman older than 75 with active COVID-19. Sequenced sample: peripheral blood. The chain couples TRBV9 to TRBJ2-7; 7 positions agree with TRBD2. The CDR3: CASSPSMGGIVYEQYF. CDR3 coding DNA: TGTGCCAGCAGTCCCTCCATGGGGGGGATCGTGTACGAGCAGTACTTC.